What follows are 22 T cell receptor beta chains derived from one specimen sequenced in a study of T cells after yellow fever vaccination. TCRdb passed the 5' RACE reads through MiXCR, listing each CDR3 protein once. The sample has more than 350,000 distinct CDR3 sequences; approximately 10% are singletons. Specimen: PBMCs, collected on the day of the first yellow fever vaccination. The source is a man aged 18 to 29 who received the YFV17D yellow fever vaccine.

This clonotype was detected a few times. The chain uses TRBV7-3 and TRBJ2-1, with 10 positions matching TRBD2. Trimming took 4 bases from V and 1 from J; bases not matched to a gene: 16. The CDR3 is 20 amino acids. CDR1 and CDR2 (germline): SGHTA, FQGTGA. CDR3 region: CASSSRGAGGRGKSYNEQFF. The DNA for the CDR3 is TGTGCCAGCAGCTCCCGGGGAGCGGGGGGGCGTGGGAAGTCCTACAATGAGCAGTTCTTC.

This clonotype was seen many times. This chain connects TRBV12-3 or TRBV12-4 to TRBJ2-7; D is ambiguous. The V gene lost 5 bases and the J gene lost 6 bases, with 14 bases spanning the gap. The length of the CDR3 is 13 residues. CDR3 in DNA: TGTGCCAGCAGTCCATGGCCCAGGTCCGAGCAGTACTTC. It encodes CASSPWPRSEQYF.

This clonotype was picked up one time. The chain is built from TRBV15 and TRBJ2-6; no reliable D call. The germline V gene encodes CDR1 LNHNV and CDR2 YYDKDF (reference sequence). CDR3 size: 18 residues. V lost 0 bases to trimming and J lost 0 bases, with 12 bases between them. CDR3 residues: CATSRDDVGSSGANVLTF. The CDR3 DNA reads as TGTGCCACCAGCAGAGATGACGTCGGCAGCTCTGGGGCCAACGTCCTGACTTTC. The full variable domain, in which reference TRBV15 and TRBJ2-6 provide the parts outside the CDR3, is DAMVIQNPRYQVTQFGKPVTLSCSQTLNHNVMYWYQQKSSQAPKLLFHYYDKDFNNEADTPDNFQSRRPNTSFCFLDIRSPGLGDTAMYLCATSRDDVGSSGANVLTFGAGSRLTVL.

This clonotype has just a few counts. The chain uses TRBV6-2 or TRBV6-3 and TRBJ1-5; tentatively, D is TRBD1 (5 bases). CDR3 length: 15 amino acids. The germline V and J ends were trimmed by 3 bases and 2 bases, with 11 bases remaining between them. The germline V gene has CDR1 MNHEY and CDR2 SVGEGT. Written as DNA, the CDR3 is TGTGCCAGCAGTTATCGGGGGATTGGCAATCAGCCCCAGCATTTT. Amino acid sequence: CASSYRGIGNQPQHF.

This clonotype appeared a few times. The rearrangement uses TRBV12-3 or TRBV12-4 and TRBJ1-5; tentatively, D is TRBD1 (6 bases). Trimming cost V 6 bases and J 0 bases, with 15 bases left between them. CDR3 length: 16 amino acids. DNA for the CDR3: TGTGCCAGCAGGGATAGGGGGGCTAATAGCAATCAGCCCCAGCATTTT. Its protein product is CASRDRGANSNQPQHF.

The chain joins TRBV6-5 to TRBJ2-2; a weak D match, TRBD1 (5 bases). Trimming removed 2 bases from V and 0 bases from J, with 7 bases in between. CDR1 MNHEY and CDR2 SVGAGI come from the germline V gene. The CDR3 runs 15 residues. The CDR3 bases are TGTGCCAGCAGTTACAGGGGAACGAACACCGGGGAGCTGTTTTTT. Translated, it gives CASSYRGTNTGELFF.

The V gene is TRBV6-1, the J gene TRBJ1-1; D is ambiguous. Germline assignment: CDR1 MNHNS and CDR2 SASEGT. V was trimmed by 5 bases and J by 1 base, leaving 8 bases between them. This CDR3 spans 13 amino acids. The CDR3 DNA is TGTGCCAGCAGTAGGCCAAGGAACACTGAAGCTTTCTTT. Its translation: CASSRPRNTEAFF.

This clonotype occurred a few times. The chain carries TRBV7-2 and TRBJ1-3; unclear D gene. The ends were cut back, 0 bases at V and 4 bases at J, with 13 bases in the middle. The CDR3 sequence is 16 residues long. Germline V gives CDR1 SGHTA, CDR2 FQGNSA. The CDR3 protein is CASSLAPSGFGNTIYF. CDR3 nucleotide sequence: TGTGCCAGCAGCTTAGCGCCATCCGGGTTCGGAAACACCATATATTTT.

This chain joins TRBV29-1 and TRBJ2-3, with D perhaps matching TRBD1 (6 bases). CDR3 size: 14 residues. Germline V CDR1 and CDR2: SQVTM, ANQGSEA. The V end lost 6 bases, the J end lost 2 bases, and 15 bases lay between the germline ends. CDR3 in amino acids: CSVAVGGYTDTQYF. The CDR3 nucleotides read TGCAGCGTGGCCGTTGGGGGCTACACAGATACGCAGTATTTT.

The sample holds a few counts of this clonotype. V and J are TRBV6-2 or TRBV6-3 and TRBJ2-3; maybe TRBD2 (5 bases). CDR3 size: 16 residues. Germline-derived CDR1 and CDR2 are MNHEY and SVGEGT. Trimming left V 6 bases short and J 2 bases short, with 18 bases between. CDR3 in amino acids: CASSPGVGETTDTQYF. The DNA of the CDR3 is TGTGCCAGCAGCCCCGGGGTAGGAGAGACCACAGATACGCAGTATTTT.

Only a few counts were recorded for this clonotype. This sequence joins TRBV6-2 or TRBV6-3 and TRBJ2-1; 7 bases are a match to TRBD1. The germline CDR1 and CDR2 sequences are MNHEY and SVGEGT. The CDR3 has 14 residues. J lost 10 bases, V lost 6 bases, and 12 bases had no gene match. In DNA, the CDR3 is TGTGCCAGCAGAGAACTAGGACAGGTTGGAGAGCAGTTCTTC. This sequence encodes CASRELGQVGEQFF.

The chain is built from TRBV4-3 and TRBJ2-2, with D unclear. This CDR3 has 19 residues. CDR1 LGHNA and CDR2 YSLEER come from the germline V gene. V was cut by 0 bases and J by 11 bases, with 28 bases left in between. Here the CDR3 reads CASSQENLAGLLPLGELFF. In nucleotides, the CDR3 is TGCGCCAGCAGCCAAGAAAACTTGGCTGGGCTCTTACCCCTCGGAGAGCTGTTTTTT.

V is TRBV5-1 and J is TRBJ1-1; D unresolved. V was pared by 4 bases and J by 4 bases, with 14 bases between. Germline-derived CDR1 and CDR2 are SGHRS and YFSETQ. The CDR3 runs to 14 residues. The CDR3 DNA follows: TGCGCCAGCAGCGCACTAGGGTATTCCACTGAAGCTTTCTTT. Translation gives CASSALGYSTEAFF.

The V and J genes are TRBV6-5 and TRBJ2-5; tentative D call: TRBD2 (5 bases). CDR1 and CDR2 from the germline V gene are MNHEY and SVGAGI. V dropped 2 bases and J dropped 6 bases, with 13 bases sitting between them. The CDR3 length is 14 residues. The CDR3 region is CASSYTRTGKTQYF. In DNA, the CDR3 is TGTGCCAGCAGTTACACACGGACTGGGAAGACCCAGTACTTC.

This clonotype came up a few times. This chain uses TRBV12-3 or TRBV12-4 with TRBJ1-1, with D unresolved. The germline V and J ends were trimmed by 2 bases and 6 bases, with 13 bases remaining between them. The CDR3 is 14 amino acids. The CDR3 coding sequence is TGTGCCAGCAGTTTACTGACCGGAAGGTCTGAAGCTTTCTTT. Protein: CASSLLTGRSEAFF.

This clonotype was seen only a few times. The chain carries TRBV7-2 and TRBJ2-7, with TRBD2 identical over 8 bases. This CDR3 has 16 amino acids. Germline V gene lookup returns CDR1 SGHTA and CDR2 FQGNSA. V dropped 5 bases and J dropped 5; count of bases not matched to a gene: 14. The CDR3 region has the DNA TGTGCCAGCAGCCTCCGGACTAGCATGGGAGTAAACGAGCAGTACGTC. Its translation is CASSLRTSMGVNEQYV.

This chain links TRBV6-5 with TRBJ1-6; D gene unclear. V was cut by 2 bases and J by 6 bases, with 11 bases left in between. There are 15 residues in the CDR3. Germline V gene data show CDR1 as MNHEY and CDR2 as SVGAGI. The CDR3: CASSYLGPVNSPLHF. In nucleotides, the CDR3 is TGTGCCAGCAGTTACCTCGGACCGGTTAATTCACCCCTCCACTTT.

This clonotype was found many times. This chain connects TRBV5-4 to TRBJ2-2; 8 bases align to TRBD2. With 1 base clipped from V and 1 base from J, the junction kept 6 bases outside the gene matches. The CDR3 extends over 17 amino acids. Germline CDR1 and CDR2: SGHNT and YYREEE (reference sequence). DNA of the CDR3: TGTGCCAGCAGCTTGCGCCGGCTAGCGGGGAACACCGGGGAGCTGTTTTTT. Amino acid sequence: CASSLRRLAGNTGELFF.

This clonotype was detected ten times or more. V gene TRBV7-8 combines with J gene TRBJ2-3; D gene unclear. The length of the CDR3 is 13 residues. Germline assignment: CDR1 SGHVS and CDR2 FQNEAQ. Trimming removed 4 bases at V and 0 bases at J, with 5 bases between. The CDR3 nucleotides are TGTGCCAGCAGCTACGGGAGCACAGATACGCAGTATTTT. Protein: CASSYGSTDTQYF.

This clonotype was observed a few times. The gene calls are TRBV20-1 and TRBJ1-2; 7 bases align to TRBD1. The ends lost 0 bases at V and 4 bases at J; junction bases unmatched: 8. The CDR3 extends over 15 amino acids. Germline V gives CDR1 DFQATT, CDR2 SNEGSKA (reference sequence). CDR3 nucleotides: TGCAGTGCTAGAGAGGGCAGGGGGGCGTCCTATGGCTACACCTTC. Protein product: CSAREGRGASYGYTF.

This clonotype was seen a few times. The gene calls are TRBV20-1 and TRBJ2-4, with TRBD2 matching over 7 bases. This CDR3 is built from 15 residues. Germline loops: CDR1 DFQATT, CDR2 SNEGSKA (reference sequence). The trim removed 5 bases at V and 2 bases at J, leaving 9 bases unmatched. The CDR3 DNA follows: TGCAGTGCTTCAAGCGGGGCGGAGTCCAAAAACATTCAGTACTTC. Its translation is CSASSGAESKNIQYF.

The chain has TRBV3-1 and TRBJ1-5, with TRBD1 matching 10 bases. CDR3 size: 16 residues. Germline-derived CDR1 and CDR2 are LGHDT and YNNKEL (reference sequence). After removal of 1 base from V and 4 bases from J, the junction contained 4 bases not matched to a gene. The CDR3: CASSQGTGGANQPQHF. CDR3 coding DNA: TGTGCCAGCAGCCAAGGGACAGGGGGAGCTAATCAGCCCCAGCATTTT.